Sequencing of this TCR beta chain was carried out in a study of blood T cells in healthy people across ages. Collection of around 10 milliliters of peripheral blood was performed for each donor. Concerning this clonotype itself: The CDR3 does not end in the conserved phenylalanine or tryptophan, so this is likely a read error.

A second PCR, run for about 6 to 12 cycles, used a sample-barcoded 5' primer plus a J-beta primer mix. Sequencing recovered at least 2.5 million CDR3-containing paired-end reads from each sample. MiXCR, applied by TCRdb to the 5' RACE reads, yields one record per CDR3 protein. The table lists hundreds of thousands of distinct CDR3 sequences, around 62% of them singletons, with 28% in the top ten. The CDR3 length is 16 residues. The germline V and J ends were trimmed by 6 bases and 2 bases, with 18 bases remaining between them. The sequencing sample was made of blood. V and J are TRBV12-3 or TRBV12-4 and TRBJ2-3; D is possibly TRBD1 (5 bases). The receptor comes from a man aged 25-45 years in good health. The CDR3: CASSFLLTTVTDTQYV. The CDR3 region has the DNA TGTGCCAGCAGCTTCCTGCTTACGACAGTCACAGATACGCAGTATGTT.